This entry features one TCR beta chain sequence. Its antigen is unknown. The data were taken from a study of CD8+ T cells in alopecia areata. Study at large: Tofacitinib therapy lasting 6 to 18 months was followed by 6 months off drug. The investigators scored severity in treated patients by the percentage of affected scalp area. Study-wide findings and caveats: Alopecia totalis/universalis scalp especially showed more expanded CD8+ clones than normal scalp. Amid tofacitinib therapy, many expanded lesional clones stayed present in scalp and blood.

Regarding treatment: oral pan-JAK inhibitor, 5-10 mg twice daily. V was shortened by 1 base and J by 4 bases, with 10 bases between the two germline ends. The CDR3 is made up of 13 amino acids. Germline V lookup: CDR1 SQVTM, CDR2 ANQGSEA. TCR sequencing used cDNA made by reverse transcription of extracted RNA. Clones were read by immunoSEQ multiplex PCR, and TCRdb kept only the in-frame ones, dropping some. The profile shows under 250,000 clones, more than 55% of them singletons. The source is a human donor with alopecia areata. Sample: CD4+ T cells sorted from blood, taken at week 44, from a patient treated with tofacitinib. J is TRBJ1-1 and V is TRBV29-1, with a tentative D call TRBD1 (5 bases). The DNA of the CDR3 is TGCAGCGTTGAAGCGGGGGGAAGCACTGAAGCTTTCTTT. Amino acid sequence: CSVEAGGSTEAFF. The whole variable domain, remainder taken from reference TRBV29-1 and TRBJ1-1, is SAVISQKPSRDICQRGTSLTIQCQVDSQVTMMFWYRQQPGQSLTLIATANQGSEATYESGFVIDKFPISRPNLTFSTLTVSNMSPEDSSIYLCSVEAGGSTEAFFGQGTRLTVV.